The 16 T cell receptor beta chains given below trace back to one sample, sequenced in a study of CD8+CD57+ T cells in acquired aplastic anemia. Genomic DNA, the template, was used for profiling of the TCR beta VDJ and CDR3. TCRdb itself ran the reads through MiXCR, one entry per CDR3 protein. The sample has 100,000 to 150,000 distinct CDR3 sequences; nearly 40% are singletons. It was patients with CD8+CD57+ cell expansion by flow cytometry who were chosen for sequencing. Sequencing was done on a sample of sorted CD4+, CD8+, or CD8+CD57+ T cells (not recorded which) from PBMCs. These receptors all come from a human donor with aplastic anemia.

J is TRBJ1-2 and V is TRBV10-2; D not certain. V dropped 3 bases and J dropped 5 bases, with 13 bases sitting between them. This CDR3 contains 14 residues. Germline lookup yields CDR1 WSHSY and CDR2 SAAADI. The CDR3 here is CASSDSTGQYGYTF. The DNA for the CDR3 is TGCGCCAGCAGTGATTCGACCGGGCAGTATGGCTACACCTTC.

At least ten counts were recorded for this clonotype. The V gene is TRBV7-8, the J gene TRBJ1-2; D ambiguous. Trimming took off 5 bases at V and 0 bases at J, with 13 bases between the two ends. This CDR3 is 15 amino acids long. Per germline, CDR1 SGHVS and CDR2 FQNEAQ. The CDR3 nucleotides read TGTGCCAGCAGCCAAACGTCGCCTTCTAACTATGGCTACACCTTC. Residues: CASSQTSPSNYGYTF. The entire variable domain, with the rest obtained from reference TRBV7-8 and TRBJ1-2, is as follows: GAGVSQSPRYKVAKRGQDVALRCDPISGHVSLFWYQQALGQGPEFLTYFQNEAQLDKSGLPSDRFFAERPEGSVSTLKIQRTQQEDSAVYLCASSQTSPSNYGYTFGSGTRLTVV.

The CDR3 sequence: CAASRDRVRQETQYF. The CDR3, as DNA: TGTGCAGCCAGCAGGGACAGGGTTCGCCAAGAGACCCAGTACTTC. V and J are TRBV15 and TRBJ2-5; the match to TRBD1 covers 9 bases. The CDR3 contains 15 residues. The V gene's germline CDR1 is LNHNV and CDR2 YYDKDF (reference sequence).

CDR3 in DNA: TGTGCCAGTAGTTTGAGGGCTAATGAAAAACTGTTTTTT. Translating gives CASSLRANEKLFF. The V gene is TRBV19, the J gene TRBJ1-4; D is unclear. Trimming shortened V by 5 bases and J by 3 bases, and 7 bases separated the two germline ends. The CDR3 sequence is 13 residues long. Germline CDR1 is LNHDA and CDR2 is SQIVND (reference sequence).

This clonotype was detected only a few times. The genes are TRBV7-8 and TRBJ2-3, with TRBD2 identical over 10 bases. With 8 bases clipped from V and 8 bases from J, the junction kept 7 bases outside the gene matches. Germline CDR1 and CDR2: SGHVS and FQNEAQ. The CDR3 consists of 13 residues. The CDR3 coding sequence is TGTGCCAGCGACGTAGCGGGGGGAGGTACGCAGTATTTT. This gives the protein CASDVAGGGTQYF.

The V and J genes are TRBV24-1 and TRBJ1-2; no reliable D call. The CDR3 spans 13 residues. Per germline, CDR1 KGHDR and CDR2 SFDVKD. Trimming left V 5 bases short and J 8 bases short, with 14 bases between. Here the CDR3 reads CATSAPQDSGYTF. The CDR3 coding sequence is TGTGCCACCAGTGCTCCCCAGGATTCCGGCTACACCTTC.

The chain has TRBV9 and TRBJ2-2; 14 bases align to TRBD2. V dropped 3 bases and J dropped 5; count of bases not matched to a gene: 15. The CDR3 runs 20 residues. Per the germline V gene, CDR1 is SGDLS and CDR2 is YYNGEE. Here the CDR3 DNA reads TGTGCCAGCAGCGCCCCGGGACTAGCGGGGGAGGGGGCCCTTACCGGGGAGCTGTTTTTT. Translated: CASSAPGLAGEGALTGELFF.

The rearrangement links TRBV15 to TRBJ1-3; 8 bases match TRBD1. After removal of 3 bases from V and 1 base from J, the junction contained 5 bases not matched to a gene. CDR1 and CDR2 from the germline V gene are LNHNV and YYDKDF (reference sequence). This CDR3 has 16 amino acids. In nucleotides, the CDR3 is TGTGCCACCAGCAGCCCCAGGACAGGGTCTGGAAACACCATATATTTT. Translation: CATSSPRTGSGNTIYF. The variable domain in full, with the rest retrieved from reference TRBV15 and TRBJ1-3, is DAMVIQNPRYQVTQFGKPVTLSCSQTLNHNVMYWYQQKSSQAPKLLFHYYDKDFNNEADTPDNFQSRRPNTSFCFLDIRSPGLGDTAMYLCATSSPRTGSGNTIYFGEGSWLTVV.

The J gene is TRBJ1-6, the V gene TRBV10-3, with 9 bases matching TRBD1. CDR3 length: 14 amino acids. Germline CDR1 reads ENHRY; CDR2 reads SYGVKD. Trimming cost V 6 bases and J 6 bases; bases outside gene matches: 3. The CDR3 loop reads CAIREGQGNSPLHF. In DNA form, the CDR3 reads TGTGCCATCAGGGAGGGACAGGGTAATTCACCCCTCCACTTT.

About this clonotype: A much larger clone differs by one base, so this may be a read error. It is likely a read error, because the conserved phenylalanine at the end of the CDR3 is missing. The chain is built from TRBV6-1 and TRBJ1-2; D may be TRBD1 (6 bases). V was clipped by 6 bases and J by 4 bases, with 18 bases between them. Germline CDR1 reads MNHNS; CDR2 reads SASEGT. This CDR3 region has 15 residues. CDR3 region: CASRPRTLQGYGYTL. CDR3 in DNA: TGTGCCAGCAGGCCAAGAACCCTACAGGGCTATGGCTACACCCTC.

There are many counts of this clonotype. The CDR3 region is CATSRDLSTYYGYTF. For the CDR3, the DNA is TGTGCCACCAGCAGAGATCTAAGCACTTACTATGGCTACACCTTC. V usage is TRBV15 and J usage is TRBJ1-2; D remains ambiguous. Trimming pared 0 bases from V and 3 bases from J, leaving 11 bases between. The CDR3 consists of 15 residues. From germline, CDR1 is LNHNV and CDR2 YYDKDF (reference sequence). Complete variable domain (other parts from reference TRBV15 and TRBJ1-2): DAMVIQNPRYQVTQFGKPVTLSCSQTLNHNVMYWYQQKSSQAPKLLFHYYDKDFNNEADTPDNFQSRRPNTSFCFLDIRSPGLGDTAMYLCATSRDLSTYYGYTFGSGTRLTVV.

Comment on this clonotype: This CDR3 is missing its conserved last phenylalanine or tryptophan, likely due to a read error. The DNA is omitted, as the CDR3 cannot be located on it reliably, and the CDR3 follows TCRdb's listing. The chain is built from TRBV20-1 and TRBJ1-5. Germline V lookup: CDR1 DFQATT, CDR2 SNEGSKA (reference sequence). The CDR3 is 15 amino acids long, termini counted. Here the CDR3 reads CSATRRTHGGEPQHL.

This clonotype occurred many times. The chain has TRBV7-9 and TRBJ1-5; D ambiguous. Germline lookup yields CDR1 SEHNR and CDR2 FQNEAQ (reference sequence). Trimming left V 3 bases short and J 11 bases short, with 14 bases between. This CDR3 comprises 13 residues. The CDR3 protein is CASSLITESAQHF. As DNA, the CDR3 is TGTGCCAGCAGCTTGATAACTGAGAGCGCCCAGCATTTT.

In its sample, this clonotype was seen a few times. This chain links TRBV2 with TRBJ2-5, with 7 bases matching TRBD2. Germline V CDR1 and CDR2: SNHLY, FYNNEI. The CDR3 length is 13 residues. CDR3 sequence (DNA): TGTGCTAGAGAACGGGGGAGGGCGGAGACCCAGTACTTC. Amino acids: CARERGRAETQYF. The whole variable domain, filled in from reference TRBV2 and TRBJ2-5, reads EPEVTQTPSHQVTQMGQEVILRCVPISNHLYFYWYRQILGQKVEFLVSFYNNEISEKSEIFDDQFSVERPDGSNFTLKIRSTKLEDSAMYFCARERGRAETQYFGPGTRLLVL.

This clonotype has a handful of counts. The chain combines TRBV7-9 with TRBJ2-5, with 8 bases identical to TRBD2. CDR1 and CDR2 from the germline V gene are SEHNR and FQNEAQ (reference sequence). The J segment lost 0 bases and the V segment lost 1 base, leaving 13 bases of the junction unmatched. This CDR3 is built from 19 residues. CDR3 sequence: CASSLESPGGGAYQETQYF. The CDR3 region has the DNA TGTGCCAGCAGCTTAGAATCCCCGGGAGGGGGAGCTTACCAAGAGACCCAGTACTTC.

This clonotype has a count of ten or more. V is TRBV4-2 and J is TRBJ2-3; D gene uncertain. Germline lookup yields CDR1 LGHNA and CDR2 YNFKEQ. The ends were cut back, 2 bases at V and 5 bases at J, with 11 bases in the middle. This CDR3 contains 14 residues. The DNA for the CDR3 is TGTGCCAGCAGCCAATCACCTTTGGTAGATACGCAGTATTTT. Its translation is CASSQSPLVDTQYF.